Each of the 16 T cell receptor beta chains below was sequenced from the same sample in a study of blood T cell repertoires in COVID-19. Method: immunoSEQ multiplex PCR; TCRdb's copy keeps in-frame clones and lacks some. Of 97,000 or so clones in the sample, about nine tenths are singletons; the top ten hold less than 4.5%. The specimen sequenced was peripheral blood. These receptors were obtained from a man aged 18 to 29 with acute or convalescent COVID-19.

As regards this clone: This same CDR3 is encoded by further DNA sequences in the sample. The gene calls are TRBV27 and TRBJ1-1, with unresolved D. V lost 2 bases and J lost 0, with 4 bases in between. The germline V gene encodes CDR1 MNHEY and CDR2 SMNVEV (reference sequence). The CDR3 is 13 amino acids. The CDR3: CASSLTVNTEAFF. CDR3 sequence (DNA): TGTGCCAGCAGTTTAACAGTGAACACTGAAGCTTTCTTT.

The sample holds a few counts of this clone. The chain carries TRBV10-2 and TRBJ1-1; D possibly corresponds to TRBD1 (5 bases). The CDR3 extends over 17 amino acids. Germline V gene data show CDR1 as WSHSY and CDR2 as SAAADI. Between the trimmed V and J ends, which lost 4 bases and 3 bases, there was a span of 21 bases. This chain's CDR3 is CASSVGREVLGDTEAFF. As DNA, the CDR3 is TGCGCCAGCAGTGTAGGCAGGGAGGTTCTCGGGGACACTGAAGCTTTCTTT.

The J gene is TRBJ2-5, the V gene TRBV3-1 (or the pseudogene TRBV3-2), with a tentative D call TRBD1 (5 bases). The germline CDR1 and CDR2 sequences are LGHDT and YNNKEL (reference sequence). The length of the CDR3 is 13 residues. Trimming took 2 bases from V and 5 from J, leaving 9 bases between them. The CDR3 here is CASSQQGRETQYF. The CDR3 region has the DNA TGTGCCAGCAGCCAACAGGGAAGGGAGACCCAGTACTTC.

The V call is TRBV3-1 (or the pseudogene TRBV3-2), the J call TRBJ2-2, with a tentative D call TRBD1 (5 bases). Germline CDR1 LGHDT, CDR2 YNNKEL (reference sequence). This CDR3 region has 12 residues. Deletions cut 5 bases from V and 6 bases from J, with 7 bases between. The CDR3 nucleotides are TGTGCCAGCAGCGGGGCCGCCGGGGAGCTGTTTTTT. Amino acid sequence: CASSGAAGELFF.

The chain has TRBV5-1 and TRBJ2-3; D gene ambiguous. Trimming pared 1 base from V and 0 bases from J, leaving 15 bases between. CDR1 and CDR2 from the germline V gene are SGHRS and YFSETQ. This CDR3 region has 17 residues. Written as DNA, the CDR3 is TGCGCCAGCAGCTTGTCCGCTGGCGGAGCTAGCACAGATACGCAGTATTTT. It is translated as CASSLSAGGASTDTQYF.

This rearrangement joins TRBV6-4 to TRBJ1-2; D possibly corresponds to TRBD1 (5 bases). Germline CDR1 and CDR2: MRHNA and SNTAGT. Trimming pared 8 bases from V and 2 bases from J, leaving 12 bases between. This CDR3 is built from 13 residues. The CDR3 DNA reads as TGTGCCAGCCGAAAAGACAGAAACTATGGCTACACCTTC. Translated, it gives CASRKDRNYGYTF.

The chain links TRBV24-1 to TRBJ1-5, with no clear D. The germline V and J ends were trimmed by 6 bases and 3 bases, with 8 bases remaining between them. Germline values: CDR1 KGHDR, CDR2 SFDVKD. CDR3 size: 13 residues. CDR3 DNA sequence: TGTGCCACCAGTCGAGGAGACAATCAGCCCCAGCATTTT. Protein: CATSRGDNQPQHF.

This clone was detected only once. The chain couples TRBV6-1 to TRBJ2-7, with D perhaps TRBD1 (6 bases). Trimming stripped 0 bases from V and 2 bases from J, with 8 bases between. This CDR3 region has 14 residues. CDR1 is MNHNS, CDR2 SASEGT, per germline. CDR3 sequence (DNA): TGTGCCAGCAGTGAAGCACGGACAGCCTACGAGCAGTACTTC. Its protein is CASSEARTAYEQYF.

This chain connects TRBV19 to TRBJ1-1; 7 bases line up with TRBD1. Germline CDR1 and CDR2: LNHDA and SQIVND (reference sequence). The CDR3 covers 13 residues. The J segment lost 1 base and the V segment lost 6 bases, leaving 2 bases of the junction unmatched. The CDR3 bases are TGTGCCAGTAGGGGGACAGCGAACACTGAAGCTTTCTTT. The encoded protein is CASRGTANTEAFF.

This chain connects TRBV27 to TRBJ1-2, with 7 bases matching TRBD1. The germline gives CDR1 MNHEY, CDR2 SMNVEV (reference sequence). The CDR3 consists of 15 residues. V gave up 5 bases and J gave up 4 bases; unmatched junction bases: 10. Here the CDR3 DNA reads TGTGCCAGCAGTCCCCGGGACAGTGCCTCCTATGGCTACACCTTC. This translates into CASSPRDSASYGYTF.

The rearrangement links TRBV18 to TRBJ1-1; 8 positions match TRBD1. CDR1 KGHSH and CDR2 LQKENI come from the germline V gene. The V and J ends lost 3 bases and 1 base, in that order; junction bases with no gene match: 1. This CDR3 has 14 residues. In nucleotides, the CDR3 is TGTGCCAGCTCACCGGACAGGGAGAACACTGAAGCTTTCTTT. This encodes CASSPDRENTEAFF.

The chain joins TRBV24-1 to TRBJ2-3, with D perhaps TRBD1 (5 bases). V shed 2 bases and J shed 4 bases, with 21 bases lying between them. From germline, CDR1 is KGHDR and CDR2 SFDVKD. CDR3 length equals 18 residues. In nucleotides, the CDR3 is TGTGCCACCAGTGATTCCCGAATCGGGCCAAAGGGGCCAGATACGCAGTATTTT. Translating it yields CATSDSRIGPKGPDTQYF.

The V gene is TRBV27, the J gene TRBJ2-1; TRBD1 might be the D (10 bases). Germline CDR1 MNHEY, CDR2 SMNVEV (reference sequence). The length of the CDR3 is 19 residues. The V end lost 8 bases, the J end lost 8 bases, and 34 bases lay between the germline ends. The CDR3 DNA reads as TGTGCCAGCGCTAGTGGGACAGGGGATCCTAGCGGGAAGGGCGATGAGCAGTTCTTC. This sequence encodes CASASGTGDPSGKGDEQFF.

V gene TRBV18 combines with J gene TRBJ1-1; 7 positions agree with TRBD1. The V segment lost 4 bases and the J segment 5 bases; nucleotides outside the gene matches: 7. The germline V gene has CDR1 KGHSH and CDR2 LQKENI. The CDR3 covers 14 residues. Here the CDR3 reads CASSRTGDSTEAFF. CDR3 DNA: TGTGCCAGCTCACGAACAGGGGATTCGACTGAAGCTTTCTTT.

The chain is built from TRBV7-7 and TRBJ2-1, with TRBD2 matching 9 bases. The CDR3 covers 20 residues. Looked up from germline, CDR1 is SSHAT and CDR2 is FNYEAQ (reference sequence). V shed 0 bases, J shed 0 bases, and the junction held 12 bases outside the gene matches. CDR3 loop: CASSLARGSSGRNSYNEQFF. The CDR3 nucleotides read TGTGCCAGCAGCTTAGCTCGGGGTAGTAGCGGGAGAAACTCCTACAATGAGCAGTTCTTC.

V usage is TRBV10-2 and J usage is TRBJ2-1; 11 nucleotides align to TRBD2. CDR1 is WSHSY, CDR2 SAAADI, per germline. This CDR3 has 20 residues. The trim removed 6 bases at V and 7 bases at J, leaving 23 bases unmatched. The CDR3 sequence: CASSFIAGGPGVGLGNEQFF. The DNA for the CDR3 is TGCGCCAGCAGCTTCATAGCGGGAGGGCCGGGAGTTGGGTTGGGGAATGAGCAGTTCTTC.